The 18 T cell receptor beta chains below come from one sample, sequenced in a study of T cell changes during pregnancy in multiple sclerosis. TCRdb's copy holds only in-frame clones and misses some; the assay was immunoSEQ multiplex PCR. Here the sample spans over 45,000 clones, 70% to 90% being singletons. The sample in question was peripheral blood, obtained after pregnancy. Every receptor here comes from a female donor with multiple sclerosis, enrolled in a pregnancy study.

The chain combines TRBV15 with TRBJ1-3; tentative D call: TRBD1 (6 bases). CDR1 is LNHNV and CDR2 is YYDKDF in the germline V gene (reference sequence). Trimming left V 3 bases short and J 1 base short, with 22 bases between. This CDR3 contains 19 residues. This chain's CDR3 is CATSRARLRDTRSGNTIYF. The CDR3 DNA reads as TGTGCCACCAGCAGGGCCCGGCTCCGGGACACGCGGTCTGGAAACACCATATATTTT. The whole variable domain, filled in from reference TRBV15 and TRBJ1-3, reads DAMVIQNPRYQVTQFGKPVTLSCSQTLNHNVMYWYQQKSSQAPKLLFHYYDKDFNNEADTPDNFQSRRPNTSFCFLDIRSPGLGDTAMYLCATSRARLRDTRSGNTIYFGEGSWLTVV.

By sample fraction, this clone is medium-sized. V gene TRBV6-4 combines with J gene TRBJ2-2; 12 bases are shared with TRBD2. The V gene end was trimmed by 6 bases and the J gene end by 6 bases; junction bases not matched to a gene: 5. From germline, CDR1 is MRHNA and CDR2 SNTAGT. CDR3 length equals 15 residues. The CDR3 DNA sequence: TGTGCCAGCAGCGGAGCTAGCGGGGGGGCCGGGGAGCTGTTTTTT. Encoded protein: CASSGASGGAGELFF.

To note about this clone: The germline gene is not matched at one end of the junction; a read error may be the cause. The rearrangement joins TRBV18 to TRBJ1-4, with D uncertain. The CDR3 is 15 amino acids. The germline V gene encodes CDR1 KGHSH and CDR2 LQKENI. CDR3 amino acids: CASSPPGQPNEKLFF. The CDR3 bases are TGTGCCAGCTCCCCACCTGGGCAGCCTAATGAAAAACTGTTTTTT.

The CDR3 spells CASSPRGGPVKRTDTQYF. In DNA form, the CDR3 reads TGTGCCAGCAGCCCTAGAGGCGGGCCCGTAAAACGCACAGATACGCAGTATTTT. The chain carries TRBV11-2 and TRBJ2-3; D might be TRBD2 (5 bases). Germline V CDR1 and CDR2: SGHAT, FQNNGV. Deletions cut 5 bases from V and 1 base from J, with 22 bases between. CDR3 length: 18 amino acids. Variable domain in full (rest from reference TRBV11-2 and TRBJ2-3): EAGVAQSPRYKIIEKRQSVAFWCNPISGHATLYWYQQILGQGPKLLIQFQNNGVVDDSQLPKDRFSAERLKGVDSTLKIQPAKLEDSAVYLCASSPRGGPVKRTDTQYFGPGTRLTVL.

Only a few counts were recorded for this clone. The gene calls are TRBV5-1 and TRBJ1-2, with D unclear. CDR3 length: 10 residues. Per the germline V gene, CDR1 is SGHRS and CDR2 is YFSETQ. The V and J ends lost 1 base and 8 bases respectively, with 3 bases between them. As DNA, the CDR3 is TGCGCCAGCAGCTTGAGCGGCTACACCTTC. Translated: CASSLSGYTF.

The rearrangement joins TRBV5-1 to TRBJ2-3; 7 bases are shared with TRBD1. The V and J ends lost 3 bases and 4 bases, in that order; junction bases with no gene match: 11. This CDR3 is built from 16 residues. Germline-derived CDR1 and CDR2 are SGHRS and YFSETQ. CDR3 protein: CASSYGGQGDADTQYF. In nucleotides, the CDR3 is TGCGCCAGCAGCTACGGTGGGCAGGGGGACGCAGATACGCAGTATTTT.

The genes are TRBV7-8 and TRBJ1-1; no reliable D call. CDR1 is SGHVS and CDR2 is FQNEAQ in the germline V gene. The CDR3 consists of 13 residues. The ends were cut back, 3 bases at V and 2 bases at J, with 7 bases in the middle. The CDR3 region has the DNA TGTGCCAGCAGCTTGGGCACCAACACTGAAGCTTTCTTT. Encoded protein: CASSLGTNTEAFF. Variable domain in full (rest from reference TRBV7-8 and TRBJ1-1): GAGVSQSPRYKVAKRGQDVALRCDPISGHVSLFWYQQALGQGPEFLTYFQNEAQLDKSGLPSDRFFAERPEGSVSTLKIQRTQQEDSAVYLCASSLGTNTEAFFGQGTRLTVV.

This rearrangement joins TRBV18 to TRBJ1-4; 7 nucleotides line up with TRBD1. CDR3 size: 17 residues. V lost 2 bases and J lost 4; bases outside the gene matches: 10. Germline-derived CDR1 and CDR2 are KGHSH and LQKENI. CDR3 sequence reads: CASSPNNRQGFNEKLFF. The CDR3 DNA reads TGTGCCAGCTCACCAAACAATCGACAGGGCTTTAATGAAAAACTGTTTTTT.

The table lists this clone with a count of one. The chain carries TRBV28 and TRBJ2-7; maybe TRBD2 (6 bases). Trimming left V 11 bases short and J 5 bases short, with 16 bases between. The CDR3 spans 12 residues. Germline V gene sequence: CDR1 MDHEN, CDR2 SYDVKM. CDR3 protein: CASFSGVDEQYF. The CDR3 DNA is TGTGCCTCCTTTTCGGGGGTCGACGAGCAGTACTTC.

This chain joins TRBV5-1 and TRBJ2-5; TRBD2 matches at 7 bases. The V gene's germline CDR1 is SGHRS and CDR2 YFSETQ. The CDR3 sequence is 15 residues long. Losses at the gene ends were 0 bases for V and 5 bases for J; bases not matched to a gene: 7. The CDR3 coding sequence is TGCGCCAGCAGCTTGGCCAAGAGGGGAGGGGAGACCCAGTACTTC. Translation gives CASSLAKRGGETQYF.

The chain links TRBV7-8 to TRBJ1-6, with 7 bases fitting TRBD1. Germline-derived CDR1 and CDR2 are SGHVS and FQNEAQ. Trimming took 1 base from V and 9 from J; bases not matched to a gene: 9. The CDR3 totals 16 residues. The CDR3 reads CASSLEGAPIGSPLHF. The CDR3 DNA is TGTGCCAGCAGCTTAGAGGGGGCCCCCATAGGTTCACCCCTCCACTTT.

The chain links TRBV12-5 to TRBJ2-7; weak D call: TRBD1 (6 bases). This CDR3 is 14 amino acids long. Between the trimmed V and J ends, which lost 6 bases and 6 bases, there was a span of 18 bases. From germline, CDR1 is LGHNT and CDR2 FRNRAP. The CDR3 here is CASGQGLVPSEQYF. The CDR3 nucleotides read TGTGCTAGTGGCCAGGGGCTCGTTCCCAGCGAGCAGTACTTC.

The gene calls are TRBV5-1 and TRBJ2-2; 7 nucleotides line up with TRBD1. The CDR3 length is 16 residues. Trimming at V came to 6 bases and at J to 2 bases, leaving 10 bases not matched to a gene. In germline, CDR1 is SGHRS, CDR2 YFSETQ. CDR3 DNA sequence: TGCGCCAGCACCACCACCGGGACAGTTAACACCGGGGAGCTGTTTTTT. It specifies CASTTTGTVNTGELFF.

V usage is TRBV27 and J usage is TRBJ2-5; possible D gene TRBD1, 6 bases. Germline CDR1 MNHEY, CDR2 SMNVEV (reference sequence). The CDR3 contains 16 residues. V was clipped by 3 bases and J by 1 base, with 15 bases between them. CDR3 nucleotide sequence: TGTGCCAGCAGTTTGAGGGTTGGACAGCTCCAAGAGACCCAGTACTTC. Encoded protein: CASSLRVGQLQETQYF.

The J gene is TRBJ1-5, the V gene TRBV7-3; possible D gene TRBD1, 5 bases. V dropped 8 bases and J dropped 5 bases, with 13 bases sitting between them. This CDR3 is 13 amino acids long. Germline assignment: CDR1 SGHTA and CDR2 FQGTGA. The CDR3 DNA reads as TGTGCCAGCGAATCGACAGCAGATCAGCCCCAGCATTTT. Its translation: CASESTADQPQHF.

This chain links TRBV10-3 with TRBJ1-3; maybe TRBD1 (6 bases). Germline CDR1 reads ENHRY; CDR2 reads SYGVKD. V dropped 3 bases and J dropped 7 bases, with 16 bases sitting between them. The CDR3 spans 15 residues. The CDR3 sequence: CAISDFTGSPNTIYF. CDR3 nucleotides: TGTGCCATCAGTGACTTTACAGGGTCCCCGAACACCATATATTTT.

This clone has just a few counts. The V and J genes are TRBV6-1 and TRBJ2-1, with 13 bases fitting TRBD2. Germline trimming cut 1 base from V and 7 bases from J; bases unmatched to any gene: 4. The germline V gene has CDR1 MNHNS and CDR2 SASEGT. The CDR3 has 16 residues. The CDR3, as DNA: TGTGCCAGCAGTGAAGAACTAGCGGGGGGGGGTAATGAGCAGTTCTTC. Translating gives CASSEELAGGGNEQFF.

The V gene is TRBV29-1, the J gene TRBJ1-2; D gene ambiguous. V lost 0 bases and J 6 bases, leaving 14 bases between the germline ends. Germline CDR1 reads SQVTM; CDR2 reads ANQGSEA. The CDR3 has 14 residues. The CDR3 loop reads CSVEDHGSGDGYTF. Written as DNA, the CDR3 is TGCAGCGTTGAAGATCATGGCAGTGGTGATGGCTACACCTTC.